This is a list of T cell receptor beta chains from one sample in a study of blood T cell repertoires in COVID-19. Sequencing used immunoSEQ multiplex PCR; TCRdb keeps in-frame clones, though not all of them. The sample contains approximately 310,000 clones, about nine tenths of which appear only once. The sample was PBMCs or T cells enriched from blood (not recorded which). The receptors originated from a man aged 60 to 75 who had recovered from COVID-19. CDR3s include the opening cysteine and the closing phenylalanine or tryptophan. A D gene is named only where the DNA matches it firmly. Where a row states a size, it is once, few, many or the class of an expanded clone; other rows omit it.

TRBV5-1	-	TRBJ2-3	-	TGCGCCAGCAGCCGCTCTACAGCTAGCACAGATACGCAGTATTTT	CASSRSTASTDTQYF
TRBV7-3	-	TRBJ2-1	TRBD2	TGTGCCAGCAGCTTATGGCTAGCGGATAACAATGAGCAGTTCTTC	CASSLWLADNNEQFF
TRBV19	-	TRBJ2-1	TRBD2	TGTGCCAGTAGTCTACTGACTAGCGGCTCCTACAATGAGCAGTTCTTC	CASSLLTSGSYNEQFF
TRBV5-5	-	TRBJ1-6	-	TGTGCCAGCAACCTTCTGACAGTAAATTCACCCCTCCACTTT	CASNLLTVNSPLHF
TRBV11-3	-	TRBJ2-1	-	TGTGCCAGCAGCTTAGGGGGGCGCAATGAGCAGTTCTTC	CASSLGGRNEQFF
TRBV6-2/TRBV6-3	-	TRBJ1-1	TRBD1	TGTGCCAGCAGTTACGGACAGGGGCCCACTGAAGCTTTCTTT	CASSYGQGPTEAFF
TRBV7-8	-	TRBJ2-5	TRBD1	TGTGCCAGCAGCTCTCAGGGGGTTGGGACCCAGTACTTC	CASSSQGVGTQYF
TRBV19	-	TRBJ2-7	TRBD1	TGTGCCAGTAGATGGGGGACAGGGTTATCCTACGAGCAGTACTTC	CASRWGTGLSYEQYF
TRBV12-3/TRBV12-4	-	TRBJ2-3	-	TGTGCCAGCAGTTTGAGTCGAGATACGCAGTATTTT	CASSLSRDTQYF
TRBV5-4	once	TRBJ2-7	-	TGTGCCAGCAGCTCCCCCCAGGCAGGGGACTACGAGCAGTACTTC	CASSSPQAGDYEQYF
TRBV27	few	TRBJ2-7	TRBD1	TGTGCCAGCTTACAGGGGGGACCGGGATCCTACGAGCAGTACTTC	CASLQGGPGSYEQYF
TRBV10-3	-	TRBJ2-7	TRBD1	TGTGCCATGTCCCGGGACAGGGGGCGAGCCTACGAGCAGTACTTC	CAMSRDRGRAYEQYF
TRBV14	medium-sized	TRBJ2-7	-	TGTGCCAGCAGCCTTCACTCGGGACTCCCAGGGGGCGAGCAGTACTTC	CASSLHSGLPGGEQYF
TRBV9	-	TRBJ2-1	TRBD2	TGTGCCAGCAGCGCCCTAGCGGGGGTCTACAATGAGCAGTTCTTC	CASSALAGVYNEQFF
TRBV29-1	-	TRBJ2-1	TRBD2	TGCAGCGTTGAAGGGACTAGCTCATCTCACAATGAGCAGTTCTTC	CSVEGTSSSHNEQFF
TRBV7-2	-	TRBJ2-5	TRBD1	TGTGCCAGCAGCTTAGTCCGGGACAGGAGGCAGTACTTC	CASSLVRDRRQYF
TRBV6-2/TRBV6-3	-	TRBJ2-4	TRBD1	TGTGCCAGCAGTTATGCGTCCCTGACAGGGGCCAAAAACATTCAGTACTTC	CASSYASLTGAKNIQYF
TRBV28	-	TRBJ2-5	TRBD2	TGTGCCAGCAGTCCCTCGGGACTAGCGGCCGGGGGATACTTC	CASSPSGLAAGGYF
TRBV5-4	once	TRBJ2-1	TRBD1	TGTGCCAGCAGCCCGGGACAGGGGGTTGTGAATGAGCAGTTCTTC	CASSPGQGVVNEQFF
TRBV6-1	-	TRBJ1-1	TRBD1	TGTGCCAGCATTGAACAGGGGTTTAAAGCTTTCTTT	CASIEQGFKAFF
TRBV15	-	TRBJ1-5	-	TGTGCCACCAGCAGGTTAGGGGGTTATAGCAATCAGCCCCAGCATTTT	CATSRLGGYSNQPQHF
TRBV5-4	-	TRBJ1-5	TRBD1	TGTGCCAGCAGCCATGGGACAGGGGTAAATCAGCCCCAGCATTTT	CASSHGTGVNQPQHF
TRBV5-1	-	TRBJ1-2	TRBD1	TGCGCCAGCAGCGTTTCAGACAGGGGAGGGAGTGGCTACACCTTC	CASSVSDRGGSGYTF
TRBV27	-	TRBJ1-2	-	TGTGCCAGCAGTTTCGGGCAGGGCCTTAACTATGGCTACACCTTC	CASSFGQGLNYGYTF
TRBV28	-	TRBJ1-2	-	TGTGCCAGCACAAGGACAGCGTCTAACTATGGCTACACCTTC	CASTRTASNYGYTF
TRBV6-5	few	TRBJ2-2	-	TGTGCCAGCAGACAGGTTTACTACACCGGGGAGCTGTTTTTT	CASRQVYYTGELFF
TRBV6-1	once	TRBJ1-5	TRBD1	TGTGCCAGCAGTGAACGGGACAGGGTATATGCCAGCAATCAGCCCCAGCATTTT	CASSERDRVYASNQPQHF
TRBV2	-	TRBJ2-1	TRBD2	TGTGCCAGCAGGATAGCGGGATACAATGAGCAGTTCTTC	CASRIAGYNEQFF
TRBV28	few	TRBJ1-3	TRBD1	TGTGCCAGCAAAACAGGGGACCTCTCTGGAAACACCATATATTTT	CASKTGDLSGNTIYF
TRBV14	-	TRBJ1-2	-	TGTGCCAGCAGCCAATCCGGACTTAACTATGGCTACACCTTC	CASSQSGLNYGYTF
TRBV28	-	TRBJ1-2	-	TGTGCCAGCTCAGGGGCGGGGGGTGGCTACACCTTC	CASSGAGGGYTF
TRBV5-1	-	TRBJ2-2	-	TGCGCCAGCAGCTTGGCTGTCTGGAACACCGGGGAGCTGTTTTTT	CASSLAVWNTGELFF
TRBV30	once	TRBJ2-3	TRBD2	TGTGCCTGGAGTGTACTGGCAGCGGGAGGTACGCAGTATTTT	CAWSVLAAGGTQYF
TRBV27	-	TRBJ2-5	-	TGTGCCAGCAGCCGACATGGAAGAATGGAGACCCAGTACTTC	CASSRHGRMETQYF
TRBV6-1	-	TRBJ1-5	-	TGTGCCAGCAGCAAAACCGTGGAGTCAAATCAGCCCCAGCATTTT	CASSKTVESNQPQHF
TRBV30	once	TRBJ2-4	-	TGTGCCTGGAGTGTATTCGGACTAGCCAAAAACATTCAGTACTTC	CAWSVFGLAKNIQYF
TRBV15	-	TRBJ1-4	-	TGTGCCACCAGCAGAGTACAGCATGAAAAACTGTTTTTT	CATSRVQHEKLFF
TRBV5-1	-	TRBJ1-2	-	TGCGCCAGCAGCTTGGAGGGGAATTCGCGGGGCTACACCTTC	CASSLEGNSRGYTF
TRBV24-1	-	TRBJ2-7	-	TGTGCCACCAGTAGAACAGGGTCCGAGCAGTACTTC	CATSRTGSEQYF
TRBV9	-	TRBJ2-1	TRBD1	TGTGCCAGCAGCGCCACAGGGGCCGACTACAATGAGCAGTTCTTC	CASSATGADYNEQFF
TRBV5-1	-	TRBJ1-4	-	TGCGCCAGCAGCTTGGGGGCAGGCGCAACTAATGAAAAACTGTTTTTT	CASSLGAGATNEKLFF
TRBV5-1	-	TRBJ1-2	TRBD1	TGCGCCAGCAGCTTCCCGGACAGGGTCAATGGCTACACCTTC	CASSFPDRVNGYTF
TRBV6-5	-	TRBJ1-6	-	TGTGCCAGCAGGGTGGGAGGGGCTAGTAATTCACCCCTCCACTTT	CASRVGGASNSPLHF
TRBV28	-	TRBJ1-1	TRBD1	TGTGCCAGCAGTTCCCACGGACAGGGGGTTTTGGGCACTGAAGCTTTCTTT	CASSSHGQGVLGTEAFF
TRBV5-1	-	TRBJ2-3	TRBD2	TGCGCCAGCAGCTTGGCTAGCGGGGGGAGCACAGATACGCAGTATTTT	CASSLASGGSTDTQYF
TRBV5-1	-	TRBJ1-2	TRBD1	TGCGCCAGCAGCTTGGGGACAGGGCCCTATGGCTACACCTTC	CASSLGTGPYGYTF
TRBV28	once	TRBJ2-5	TRBD2	TGTGCCAGCAGTTCCCCCGGACTAGCGCCAGAAGAGACCCAGTACTTC	CASSSPGLAPEETQYF
TRBV10-1	-	TRBJ2-1	-	TGCGCCAGCAGTGAGTCCACGCGTAGCTCCTACAATGAGCAGTTCTTC	CASSESTRSSYNEQFF
TRBV5-4	-	TRBJ2-5	TRBD1	TGTGCCAGCAGCACCCAGACAGGGGATGAGACCCAGTACTTC	CASSTQTGDETQYF
TRBV5-6	-	TRBJ1-6	TRBD1	TGTGCCAGCAGCTATGGACAGGGAATTTCACCCCTCCACTTT	CASSYGQGISPLHF
TRBV11-2	-	TRBJ1-6	-	TGTGCCAGCAGTCCTTATCAGGGGAATTCACCCCTCCACTTT	CASSPYQGNSPLHF